This T cell receptor (beta chain) was profiled in a study of blood T cell repertoires in COVID-19. Across the study: Collection of acute and convalescent COVID-19 samples took place in the United States, Italy and Spain.

Source study methods: For nucleated cells, counts were estimated from reference gene primer amplification. The assay was immunoSEQ multiplex PCR, and TCRdb's table has in-frame clones only and misses some. V and J calls and clone size are as listed in that table; D and trimming were resolved from the DNA. The sample holds about 400,000 clones, 88% seen once. Participants' reported clinical history set cohort assignment. Sequencing was performed on PBMCs or T cells enriched from blood (not recorded which). The receptor's source is a woman in her 30s with acute COVID-19.

DNA for the CDR3: TGTGCCACCAGATCAGGGGATGGAGGTGGCTACACCTTC. This codes for CATRSGDGGGYTF. This chain uses TRBV24-1 with TRBJ1-2; a weak D match, TRBD1 (6 bases). The CDR3 spans 13 residues. The V end was cut by 7 bases, the J end by 7 bases, with 15 bases between. The germline V gene encodes CDR1 KGHDR and CDR2 SFDVKD.